One and the same sample provided the 4 T cell receptor beta chains below, sequenced in a study of beta chain features in type 1 diabetes. Reverse transcription of all isolated RNA meant that expressed TCRB transcripts were sequenced. The data were produced by immunoSEQ multiplex PCR, yet TCRdb's version contains in-frame clones alone and is incomplete. The data show about 360,000 clones, with roughly 12% seen just once and more than 0.015% held by the top ten. Sample: naive CD4+ T cells from blood. The receptors derive from a man aged 18 to 35 in good health.

This clone was counted between two and nine times. The CDR3 sequence is CASSLGGWGRVGETQYF. CDR3 in DNA: TGTGCCAGCAGCTTAGGGGGTTGGGGCAGGGTCGGGGAGACCCAGTACTTC. The rearrangement links TRBV7-2 to TRBJ2-5, with D perhaps matching TRBD1 (5 bases). CDR3 length: 17 amino acids. V lost 1 base, J lost 5 bases, and 20 bases lay in between. From germline, CDR1 is SGHTA and CDR2 FQGNSA. The whole variable domain, filled in from reference TRBV7-2 and TRBJ2-5, reads GAGVSQSPSNKVTEKGKDVELRCDPISGHTALYWYRQSLGQGLEFLIYFQGNSAPDKSGLPSDRFSAERTGGSVSTLTIQRTQQEDSAVYLCASSLGGWGRVGETQYFGPGTRLLVL.

This clone was detected a few times. V and J are TRBV7-9 and TRBJ2-3; unclear D gene. The CDR3 totals 12 residues. The germline V and J ends were trimmed by 4 bases and 2 bases, with 4 bases remaining between them. Per germline, CDR1 SEHNR and CDR2 FQNEAQ (reference sequence). Written as DNA, the CDR3 is TGTGCCAGCAGCTCTATCACAGATACGCAGTATTTT. Translating it yields CASSSITDTQYF.

This clone showed up just a few times. CDR3 sequence (DNA): TGTGCCAGCAGTGACTACGGGGAAAGGGACACTGAAGCTTTCTTT. It encodes CASSDYGERDTEAFF. V and J are TRBV6-1 and TRBJ1-1, with D hard to call. The CDR3 totals 15 residues. Germline-derived CDR1 and CDR2 are MNHNS and SASEGT. Trimming cost V 3 bases and J 3 bases, with 14 bases left between them.

DNA for the CDR3: TGCGCCAGCAGCTTCGAGGGGGCACCGAACACTGAAGCTTTCTTT. It specifies CASSFEGAPNTEAFF. The chain has TRBV5-1 and TRBJ1-1; 7 bases map to TRBD1. V was clipped by 2 bases and J by 1 base; unmatched bases: 5. From germline, CDR1 is SGHRS and CDR2 YFSETQ. This CDR3 contains 15 residues.